What follows describes a single TCR beta chain. Positively selected for CCR7, the CD45RO-negative cells used as naive CD8 cells excluded terminally differentiated effector memory CD45RA+ cells. This sample is drawn from a study of shared clonotypes between healthy human individuals. Sequenced by immunoSEQ multiplex PCR; TCRdb stores in-frame clones only, minus some. The sample consists of about 580,000 clones, nearly 98% of them appearing once. Germline V gene lookup returns CDR1 MNHEY and CDR2 SVGAGI. The CDR3 consists of 14 residues. Deletions cut 4 bases from V and 2 bases from J, with 11 bases between.

The sequence was collected from a man aged 30-40 years in good health. Sequencing used naive CD8+ T cells sorted from blood. The chain links TRBV6-5 to TRBJ1-1, with D hard to call. For the CDR3, the DNA is TGTGCCAGCAGTTTAAGCAGCGGTAACACTGAAGCTTTCTTT. Its translation: CASSLSSGNTEAFF.